This is a list of T cell receptor beta chains from one sample in a study of T cell responses to AZD1222 COVID-19 vaccine. Generated by immunoSEQ multiplex PCR, the TCRdb table keeps only in-frame clones and is missing some. The sample holds more than 85,000 clones; about 90% are singletons and the top ten take less than 8%. The starting material was peripheral blood, obtained on day 0 of AZD1222 vaccination. The receptors originated from an adult in good health. Both conserved end residues are part of each CDR3. The order of the fields is V gene, D gene, J gene, clone size, CDR3 protein, CDR3 DNA. The D gene is left open where the match is weak. Only some rows state a clone size, as once, few, many or a class for expanded clones.

v_gene: TRBV5-1
d_gene: -
j_gene: TRBJ2-1
abundance: once
CDR3aa: CASSLQGSYNEQFF
CDR3nt: TGCGCCAGCAGCTTACAGGGCTCCTACAATGAGCAGTTCTTC

v_gene: TRBV25-1
d_gene: TRBD1
j_gene: TRBJ2-7
abundance: once
CDR3aa: CASSVTGGEQYF
CDR3nt: TGTGCCAGCAGTGTGACAGGGGGCGAGCAGTACTTC

v_gene: TRBV28
d_gene: -
j_gene: TRBJ1-3
abundance: -
CDR3aa: CASRAPNSGNTIYF
CDR3nt: TGTGCCAGCCGAGCCCCAAACTCTGGAAACACCATATATTTT

v_gene: TRBV3-1/TRBV3-2
d_gene: -
j_gene: TRBJ1-3
abundance: -
CDR3aa: CASSQSGNTIYF
CDR3nt: TGTGCCAGCAGCCAATCTGGAAACACCATATATTTT

v_gene: TRBV2
d_gene: -
j_gene: TRBJ1-6
abundance: -
CDR3aa: CASGDVGNNSPLHF
CDR3nt: TGTGCCAGCGGCGACGTTGGGAATAATTCACCCCTCCACTTT

v_gene: TRBV5-4
d_gene: -
j_gene: TRBJ2-7
abundance: few
CDR3aa: CASSLGGITSYEQYF
CDR3nt: TGTGCCAGCAGCTTGGGGGGGATCACATCCTACGAGCAGTACTTC

v_gene: TRBV19
d_gene: -
j_gene: TRBJ1-1
abundance: once
CDR3aa: CASSILGVLGNTEAFF
CDR3nt: TGTGCCAGTAGTATCTTGGGAGTCCTGGGGAACACTGAAGCTTTCTTT

v_gene: TRBV7-2
d_gene: TRBD1
j_gene: TRBJ1-5
abundance: once
CDR3aa: CASSLIQGAGNQPQHF
CDR3nt: TGTGCCAGCAGCCTAATACAGGGGGCTGGAAATCAGCCCCAGCATTTT

v_gene: TRBV7-9
d_gene: -
j_gene: TRBJ2-1
abundance: -
CDR3aa: CASSRTGVSSYNEQFF
CDR3nt: TGTGCCAGCAGCAGAACCGGAGTCAGCTCCTACAATGAGCAGTTCTTC

v_gene: TRBV5-8
d_gene: -
j_gene: TRBJ2-5
abundance: -
CDR3aa: CASTMGTRSRETQYF
CDR3nt: TGTGCCAGCACCATGGGTACAAGGTCTAGGGAGACCCAGTACTTC

v_gene: TRBV4-1
d_gene: -
j_gene: TRBJ2-7
abundance: few
CDR3aa: CASSQERLGSGHEQYF
CDR3nt: TGCGCCAGCAGCCAAGAACGGTTGGGCTCGGGCCACGAGCAGTACTTC

v_gene: TRBV7-9
d_gene: TRBD1
j_gene: TRBJ1-1
abundance: -
CDR3aa: CASSLAYQGGTEAFF
CDR3nt: TGTGCCAGCAGCTTAGCGTACCAGGGGGGGACTGAAGCTTTCTTT

v_gene: TRBV2
d_gene: -
j_gene: TRBJ1-2
abundance: -
CDR3aa: CASRDYGYTF
CDR3nt: TGTGCCAGCAGAGACTATGGCTACACCTTC

v_gene: TRBV28
d_gene: -
j_gene: TRBJ2-7
abundance: -
CDR3aa: CASTRSDRPYEQYF
CDR3nt: TGTGCCAGCACCCGGTCAGACAGGCCCTACGAGCAGTACTTC

v_gene: TRBV19
d_gene: -
j_gene: TRBJ1-2
abundance: -
CDR3aa: CASSIPTDGYTF
CDR3nt: TGTGCCAGTAGTATCCCGACGGACGGCTACACCTTC

v_gene: TRBV5-1
d_gene: TRBD1
j_gene: TRBJ2-5
abundance: -
CDR3aa: CASSSPGTGVEETQYF
CDR3nt: TGCGCCAGCAGCTCCCCCGGGACAGGGGTGGAAGAGACCCAGTACTTC

v_gene: TRBV10-1
d_gene: TRBD2
j_gene: TRBJ2-1
abundance: -
CDR3aa: CASSESILASGYNEQFF
CDR3nt: TGCGCCAGCAGTGAGTCGATCCTCGCTAGCGGGTACAATGAGCAGTTCTTC

v_gene: TRBV5-6
d_gene: -
j_gene: TRBJ1-1
abundance: once
CDR3aa: CASSLRVTSEAFF
CDR3nt: TGTGCCAGCAGCTTAAGGGTGACCAGTGAAGCTTTCTTT

v_gene: TRBV7-9
d_gene: -
j_gene: TRBJ1-5
abundance: few
CDR3aa: CASSVTGDRQPQHF
CDR3nt: TGTGCCAGCAGCGTGACAGGTGATCGCCAGCCCCAGCATTTT

v_gene: TRBV5-1
d_gene: -
j_gene: TRBJ1-1
abundance: -
CDR3aa: CASSEQGYTEAFF
CDR3nt: TGCGCCAGCAGCGAACAGGGTTACACTGAAGCTTTCTTT

v_gene: TRBV10-3
d_gene: TRBD1
j_gene: TRBJ1-2
abundance: -
CDR3aa: CAISGTGGGESGYTF
CDR3nt: TGTGCCATCAGTGGGACAGGGGGAGGCGAGAGTGGCTACACCTTC

v_gene: TRBV15
d_gene: -
j_gene: TRBJ2-1
abundance: few
CDR3aa: CATSPGSSPTNEQFF
CDR3nt: TGTGCCACCAGCCCAGGGTCATCCCCCACCAATGAGCAGTTCTTC

v_gene: TRBV6-1
d_gene: -
j_gene: TRBJ1-2
abundance: -
CDR3aa: CASSDWAGPNYGYTF
CDR3nt: TGTGCCAGCAGTGATTGGGCAGGGCCTAACTATGGCTACACCTTC

v_gene: TRBV7-2
d_gene: -
j_gene: TRBJ2-7
abundance: -
CDR3aa: CASASDGGRNYEQYF
CDR3nt: TGTGCCAGCGCTAGTGACGGGGGGCGGAACTACGAGCAGTACTTC

v_gene: TRBV6-5
d_gene: TRBD1
j_gene: TRBJ1-2
abundance: -
CDR3aa: CASSYTTGAANYGYTF
CDR3nt: TGTGCCAGCAGTTATACGACAGGGGCAGCTAACTATGGCTACACCTTC

v_gene: TRBV7-3
d_gene: TRBD1
j_gene: TRBJ2-5
abundance: -
CDR3aa: CASSLTTTGVGETQYF
CDR3nt: TGTGCCAGCAGCTTAACCACCACAGGGGTGGGGGAGACCCAGTACTTC

v_gene: TRBV7-7
d_gene: -
j_gene: TRBJ2-5
abundance: -
CDR3aa: CASSLAQIGGPQETQYF
CDR3nt: TGTGCTAGCAGCTTAGCCCAGATCGGGGGGCCACAAGAGACCCAGTACTTC

v_gene: TRBV2
d_gene: -
j_gene: TRBJ2-7
abundance: -
CDR3aa: CARRSDRNSGSEQYF
CDR3nt: TGTGCCCGGCGGTCGGATCGAAATAGCGGCAGCGAGCAGTACTTC

v_gene: TRBV5-6
d_gene: -
j_gene: TRBJ1-3
abundance: -
CDR3aa: CASSFMGTGNTIYF
CDR3nt: TGTGCCAGCAGCTTCATGGGGACTGGAAACACCATATATTTT

v_gene: TRBV7-8
d_gene: TRBD1
j_gene: TRBJ1-2
abundance: -
CDR3aa: CASSFGHRDRNNYGYTF
CDR3nt: TGTGCCAGCAGCTTTGGTCACAGGGACAGAAATAACTATGGCTACACCTTC

v_gene: TRBV19
d_gene: TRBD1
j_gene: TRBJ2-2
abundance: once
CDR3aa: CASKMGQGDTGELFF
CDR3nt: TGTGCCAGTAAAATGGGGCAGGGGGACACCGGGGAGCTGTTTTTT

v_gene: TRBV6-5
d_gene: TRBD1
j_gene: TRBJ1-2
abundance: -
CDR3aa: CASSPTGGDYGYTF
CDR3nt: TGTGCCAGCAGTCCTACAGGGGGGGACTATGGCTACACCTTC

v_gene: TRBV19
d_gene: TRBD1
j_gene: TRBJ1-2
abundance: -
CDR3aa: CATGRDSRPIGGYTF
CDR3nt: TGTGCCACCGGGAGGGACAGCCGTCCCATCGGTGGCTACACCTTC

v_gene: TRBV2
d_gene: -
j_gene: TRBJ2-5
abundance: -
CDR3aa: CASSPGTGYQETQYF
CDR3nt: TGTGCCAGCAGTCCCGGGACCGGGTACCAAGAGACCCAGTACTTC

v_gene: TRBV5-1
d_gene: TRBD2
j_gene: TRBJ2-1
abundance: once
CDR3aa: CASRRAGGYNEQFF
CDR3nt: TGCGCCAGCAGGAGAGCGGGGGGGTACAATGAGCAGTTCTTC

v_gene: TRBV2
d_gene: -
j_gene: TRBJ2-2
abundance: -
CDR3aa: CASNRNRDGTGELFF
CDR3nt: TGTGCCAGCAATCGCAACAGAGACGGCACCGGGGAGCTGTTTTTT

v_gene: TRBV6-5
d_gene: -
j_gene: TRBJ1-5
abundance: -
CDR3aa: CASSLDPYQPQHF
CDR3nt: TGTGCCAGCAGTCTGGACCCTTATCAGCCCCAGCATTTT

v_gene: TRBV5-1
d_gene: TRBD2
j_gene: TRBJ2-7
abundance: -
CDR3aa: CASSLTSGSYEQYF
CDR3nt: TGCGCCAGCAGCCTGACTAGCGGCTCCTACGAGCAGTACTTC

v_gene: TRBV18
d_gene: TRBD2
j_gene: TRBJ2-1
abundance: -
CDR3aa: CASSPMGTSGSRNEQFF
CDR3nt: TGTGCCAGCTCACCAATGGGGACTAGCGGGAGTCGAAATGAGCAGTTCTTC

v_gene: TRBV4-1
d_gene: -
j_gene: TRBJ1-5
abundance: -
CDR3aa: CASSQTAGDSYQPQHF
CDR3nt: TGCGCCAGCAGCCAAACGGCTGGGGACTCCTATCAGCCCCAGCATTTT

v_gene: TRBV6-5
d_gene: -
j_gene: TRBJ2-7
abundance: -
CDR3aa: CASSYSSVGVSYEQYF
CDR3nt: TGTGCCAGCAGTTACTCGAGCGTGGGGGTTTCTTACGAGCAGTACTTC

v_gene: TRBV5-4
d_gene: -
j_gene: TRBJ1-6
abundance: -
CDR3aa: CASSFRGQDHSPLHF
CDR3nt: TGTGCCAGCAGCTTCCGGGGGCAGGATCATTCACCCCTCCACTTT

v_gene: TRBV15
d_gene: -
j_gene: TRBJ1-1
abundance: -
CDR3aa: CATREGISWGNTEAFF
CDR3nt: TGTGCCACCAGAGAAGGGATTTCGTGGGGGAACACTGAAGCTTTCTTT

v_gene: TRBV29-1
d_gene: -
j_gene: TRBJ2-2
abundance: -
CDR3aa: CSVENTGELFF
CDR3nt: TGCAGCGTCGAGAACACCGGGGAGCTGTTTTTT

v_gene: TRBV9
d_gene: -
j_gene: TRBJ1-3
abundance: -
CDR3aa: CASSPPGRTRNTIYF
CDR3nt: TGTGCCAGCAGCCCCCCGGGAAGAACGAGAAACACCATATATTTT

v_gene: TRBV7-8
d_gene: TRBD1
j_gene: TRBJ1-5
abundance: -
CDR3aa: CASSRGLDRGGQPQHF
CDR3nt: TGTGCCAGCAGCCGGGGATTGGACAGGGGCGGTCAGCCCCAGCATTTT

v_gene: TRBV5-4
d_gene: -
j_gene: TRBJ1-2
abundance: -
CDR3aa: CASSLLRDINYGYTF
CDR3nt: TGTGCCAGCAGCTTGTTGCGGGACATTAACTATGGCTACACCTTC

v_gene: TRBV6-5
d_gene: TRBD1
j_gene: TRBJ1-2
abundance: -
CDR3aa: CASSPNRGTYGYTF
CDR3nt: TGTGCCAGCAGTCCCAACAGGGGGACCTATGGCTACACCTTC